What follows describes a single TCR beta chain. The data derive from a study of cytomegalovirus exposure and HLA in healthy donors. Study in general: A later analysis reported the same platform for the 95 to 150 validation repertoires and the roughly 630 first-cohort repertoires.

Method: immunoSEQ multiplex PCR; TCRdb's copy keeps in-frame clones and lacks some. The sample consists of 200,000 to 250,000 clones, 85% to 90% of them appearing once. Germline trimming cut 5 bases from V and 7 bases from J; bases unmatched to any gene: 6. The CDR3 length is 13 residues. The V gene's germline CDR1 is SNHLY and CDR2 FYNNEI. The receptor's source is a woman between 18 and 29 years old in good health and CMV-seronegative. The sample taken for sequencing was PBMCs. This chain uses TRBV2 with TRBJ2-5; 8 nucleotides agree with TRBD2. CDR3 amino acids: CASSSAGAGTQYF. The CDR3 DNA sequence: TGTGCCAGCAGTTCAGCGGGAGCAGGGACCCAGTACTTC.